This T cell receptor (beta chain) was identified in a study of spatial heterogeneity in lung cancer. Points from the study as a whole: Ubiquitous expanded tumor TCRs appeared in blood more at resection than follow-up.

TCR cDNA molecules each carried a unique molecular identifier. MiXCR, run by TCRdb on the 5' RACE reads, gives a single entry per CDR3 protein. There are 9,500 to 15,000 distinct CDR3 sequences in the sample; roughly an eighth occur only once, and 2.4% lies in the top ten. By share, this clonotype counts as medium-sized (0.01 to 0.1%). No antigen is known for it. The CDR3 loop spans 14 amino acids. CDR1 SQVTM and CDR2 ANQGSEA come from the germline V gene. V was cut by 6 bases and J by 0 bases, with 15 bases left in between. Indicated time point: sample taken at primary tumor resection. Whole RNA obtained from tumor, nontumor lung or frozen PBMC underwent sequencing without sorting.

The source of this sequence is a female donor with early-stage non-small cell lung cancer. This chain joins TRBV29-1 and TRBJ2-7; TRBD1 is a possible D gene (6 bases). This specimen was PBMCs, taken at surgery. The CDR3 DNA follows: TGCAGCGTCCTGACAGGTTTCTTCTCCTACGAGCAGTACTTC. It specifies CSVLTGFFSYEQYF.